This T cell receptor (beta chain) was identified during a study of cytomegalovirus exposure and HLA in healthy donors. For this clone: Antigen specificity is unknown.

PCR was performed using 60 Vbeta and 13 Jbeta primers. Original processing notes: Counted up in a later analysis, unique TCR beta chains came to some 75 million, with 9.5 million to 13 million shared. Profiled with immunoSEQ multiplex PCR; TCRdb holds only in-frame clones, not every one. For V, J and clone size, that table is used; D and trimming come from the DNA. The table includes some 140,000 clones, roughly four fifths detected once. V dropped 3 bases and J dropped 9; count of bases not matched to a gene: 8. The CDR3 length is 14 residues. Germline assignment: CDR1 MNHNS and CDR2 SASEGT. Findings of the study overall: CMV serostatus stood as the only immune exposure information on hand. The majority of TCR sequences were rare, yet some public TCRs appeared in many donors. Earlier analysis looked at TCR beta V segments, and most were productive about 87% or about 30% of the time.

The sequence was obtained from a man aged 25 to 40 in good health and CMV-seronegative. The source material was PBMCs. The J gene is TRBJ2-1, the V gene TRBV6-1, with TRBD2 matching over 7 bases. The CDR3 DNA reads as TGTGCCAGCAGTGATGAGCCGGGAGGCGGTGAGCAGTTCTTC. Residues: CASSDEPGGGEQFF.